One sample yielded the 15 T cell receptor beta chains listed below, sequenced in a study of blood T cell repertoires in COVID-19. Clones were read by immunoSEQ multiplex PCR, and TCRdb kept only the in-frame ones, dropping some. The sample carries about 92,000 clones, around 80% recorded once. What was sequenced was peripheral blood. The source of these receptors is a man aged 50-59 years who had recovered from COVID-19.

In this sample, this clone turned up a few times. V usage is TRBV12-3 or TRBV12-4 and J usage is TRBJ1-1; D gene uncertain. This CDR3 region has 12 residues. Between the trimmed V and J ends, which lost 4 bases and 0 bases, there was a span of 3 bases. CDR3 residues: CASSYMNTEAFF. CDR3 nucleotide sequence: TGTGCCAGCAGTTACATGAACACTGAAGCTTTCTTT.

This clone was recorded once. V and J are TRBV5-1 and TRBJ1-5, with D possibly TRBD1 on 6 matching bases. Germline V lookup: CDR1 SGHRS, CDR2 YFSETQ. The CDR3 totals 15 residues. The germline V and J ends were trimmed by 0 bases and 6 bases, with 13 bases remaining between them. CDR3 coding DNA: TGCGCCAGCAGCTTGGGGACAGTTTCAGGTCAGCCCCAGCATTTT. Translated: CASSLGTVSGQPQHF.

This chain connects TRBV27 to TRBJ1-1, with a possible D match to TRBD1 (6 bases). CDR1 and CDR2 (germline): MNHEY, SMNVEV (reference sequence). The length of the CDR3 is 11 residues. The V and J ends lost 7 bases and 11 bases respectively, with 14 bases between them. This chain's CDR3 is CASNLPGHAFF. The CDR3 DNA reads as TGTGCCAGCAACCTACCGGGACATGCTTTCTTT.

The genes are TRBV4-1 and TRBJ2-7, with 12 bases lining up with TRBD2. Germline assignment: CDR1 MGHRA and CDR2 YSYEKL. The CDR3 length is 15 residues. J lost 3 bases, V lost 4 bases, and 4 bases had no gene match. CDR3 in amino acids: CASSLGLAGNYEQYF. DNA for the CDR3: TGCGCCAGCAGCCTAGGACTAGCGGGGAACTACGAGCAGTACTTC.

The rearrangement uses TRBV2 and TRBJ1-5; 9 nucleotides match TRBD1. V shed 5 bases and J 7 bases; nucleotides not matched to a gene: 3. CDR1 SNHLY and CDR2 FYNNEI come from the germline V gene. The CDR3 covers 13 residues. The CDR3 loop reads CASSPDRGQPQHF. The CDR3 DNA is TGTGCCAGCAGTCCGGACAGGGGCCAGCCCCAGCATTTT. The whole variable domain, filled in from reference TRBV2 and TRBJ1-5, reads EPEVTQTPSHQVTQMGQEVILRCVPISNHLYFYWYRQILGQKVEFLVSFYNNEISEKSEIFDDQFSVERPDGSNFTLKIRSTKLEDSAMYFCASSPDRGQPQHFGDGTRLSIL.

The J gene is TRBJ2-1, the V gene TRBV2, with D possibly TRBD2 on 6 matching bases. The CDR3 runs 16 residues. Trimming removed 8 bases from V and 1 base from J, with 18 bases in between. Germline assignment: CDR1 SNHLY and CDR2 FYNNEI. The CDR3 nucleotides are TGTGCCAGCCATGCACGGACGGGGGTGTCCTACAATGAGCAGTTCTTC. This translates into CASHARTGVSYNEQFF. The full variable domain, completed using reference TRBV2 and TRBJ2-1, is EPEVTQTPSHQVTQMGQEVILRCVPISNHLYFYWYRQILGQKVEFLVSFYNNEISEKSEIFDDQFSVERPDGSNFTLKIRSTKLEDSAMYFCASHARTGVSYNEQFFGPGTRLTVL.

The chain's CDR3 is CASSDSEGREAFF. The CDR3 DNA sequence: TGTGCCAGCAGTGACTCGGAGGGTCGGGAAGCTTTCTTT. The chain has TRBV6-4 and TRBJ1-1; D is uncertain. The CDR3 totals 13 residues. V was trimmed by 0 bases and J by 8 bases, leaving 10 bases between them. The germline V gene encodes CDR1 MRHNA and CDR2 SNTAGT.

The V and J genes are TRBV30 and TRBJ1-1, with 8 bases identical to TRBD1. Germline V CDR1 and CDR2: GTSNPN, SVGIG (reference sequence). The CDR3 is made up of 14 amino acids. Trimming at V came to 3 bases and at J to 4 bases, leaving 7 bases not matched to a gene. The CDR3 DNA is TGTGCCTGGAGGACGACAGGGGTAATCACTGAAGCTTTCTTT. Translating gives CAWRTTGVITEAFF.

V and J are TRBV19 and TRBJ1-4; D not resolved. The CDR3 has 14 amino acids. Trimming cost V 6 bases and J 0 bases, with 8 bases left between them. Germline-derived CDR1 and CDR2 are LNHDA and SQIVND (reference sequence). The CDR3 spells CASSRFTTNEKLFF. As DNA, the CDR3 is TGTGCCAGTAGCAGGTTTACAACTAATGAAAAACTGTTTTTT.

The chain is built from TRBV7-2 and TRBJ2-1; TRBD1 matches at 7 bases. Trimming took 3 bases from V and 6 from J; bases not matched to a gene: 8. The germline V gene has CDR1 SGHTA and CDR2 FQGNSA. The CDR3 is made up of 15 amino acids. CDR3 DNA sequence: TGTGCCAGCAGCTTTGACAGGGAAAGGGCCAATGAGCAGTTCTTC. It yields the protein CASSFDRERANEQFF.

The chain uses TRBV30 and TRBJ1-6; D may be TRBD1 (6 bases). Trimming took off 1 base at V and 9 bases at J, with 10 bases between the two ends. The germline V gene has CDR1 GTSNPN and CDR2 SVGIG (reference sequence). The CDR3 is 13 amino acids. The CDR3 protein is CAWSGQGSSPLHF. Here the CDR3 DNA reads TGTGCCTGGAGTGGGCAGGGGAGTTCACCCCTCCACTTT.

The chain uses TRBV27 and TRBJ2-6; D gene unclear. From germline, CDR1 is MNHEY and CDR2 SMNVEV (reference sequence). Trimming took 7 bases from V and 1 from J, leaving 11 bases between them. The CDR3 spans 15 residues. The DNA for the CDR3 is TGTGCCAGCAAAGACCTAGGATCTGGGGCCAACGTCCTGACTTTC. Protein: CASKDLGSGANVLTF. The entire variable domain, with the rest obtained from reference TRBV27 and TRBJ2-6, is as follows: EAQVTQNPRYLITVTGKKLTVTCSQNMNHEYMSWYRQDPGLGLRQIYYSMNVEVTDKGDVPEGYKVSRKEKRNFPLILESPSPNQTSLYFCASKDLGSGANVLTFGAGSRLTVL.

The chain combines TRBV5-1 with TRBJ2-3; 11 bases are a match to TRBD1. The CDR3 length is 16 residues. Per the germline V gene, CDR1 is SGHRS and CDR2 is YFSETQ. The V gene end was trimmed by 2 bases and the J gene end by 6 bases; junction bases not matched to a gene: 8. For the CDR3, the DNA is TGCGCCAGCAGCTTCGGGGGACAGGGGGGTCGGGATACGCAGTATTTT. As protein: CASSFGGQGGRDTQYF.

The chain combines TRBV7-3 with TRBJ2-7; tentatively, D is TRBD2 (6 bases). This CDR3 contains 12 residues. The germline CDR1 and CDR2 sequences are SGHTA and FQGTGA. V was clipped by 5 bases and J by 6 bases, with 11 bases between them. The DNA of the CDR3 is TGTGCCAGCAGCCCAGTGGGGGGCGAGCAGTACTTC. Its translation: CASSPVGGEQYF. The complete variable domain, with remaining parts taken from reference TRBV7-3 and TRBJ2-7, reads GAGVSQTPSNKVTEKGKYVELRCDPISGHTALYWYRQSLGQGPEFLIYFQGTGAADDSGLPNDRFFAVRPEGSVSTLKIQRTERGDSAVYLCASSPVGGEQYFGPGTRLTVT.

The chain carries TRBV3-1 (or the pseudogene TRBV3-2) and TRBJ2-3, with D possibly being TRBD1 (6 bases). The germline gives CDR1 LGHDT, CDR2 YNNKEL (reference sequence). This CDR3 comprises 15 residues. Trimming removed 0 bases from V and 4 bases from J, with 11 bases in between. The CDR3 DNA follows: TGTGCCAGCAGCCAAGAAGGGACAAGCCCAGATACGCAGTATTTT. This encodes CASSQEGTSPDTQYF.